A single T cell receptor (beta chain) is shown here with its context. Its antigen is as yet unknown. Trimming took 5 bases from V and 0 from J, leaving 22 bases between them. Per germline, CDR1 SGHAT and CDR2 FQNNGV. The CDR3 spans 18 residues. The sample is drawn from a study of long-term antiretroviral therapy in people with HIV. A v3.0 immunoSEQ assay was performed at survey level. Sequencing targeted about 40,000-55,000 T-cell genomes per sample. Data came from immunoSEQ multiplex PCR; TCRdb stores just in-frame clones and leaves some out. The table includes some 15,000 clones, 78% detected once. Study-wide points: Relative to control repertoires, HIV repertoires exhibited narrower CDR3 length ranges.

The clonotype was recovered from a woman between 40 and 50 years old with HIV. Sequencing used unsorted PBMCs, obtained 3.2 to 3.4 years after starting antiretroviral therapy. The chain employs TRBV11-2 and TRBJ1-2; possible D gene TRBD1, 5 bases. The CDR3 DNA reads TGTGCCAGCAGCGCACTAGGGGCAGAGAGGGACGCTAACTATGGCTACACCTTC. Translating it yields CASSALGAERDANYGYTF.